The 19 T cell receptor beta chains below were found in one sample sequenced in a study of shared clonotypes between healthy human individuals. The assay was immunoSEQ multiplex PCR, and TCRdb's table has in-frame clones only and misses some. The sample shows about 2,500,000 clones, around nine tenths of them seen only once. Material for sequencing was naive CD4+ T cells sorted from blood. The subset denotes: CD45RA+ positively selected. The receptors shown here come from a man in his late teens or twenties in good health.

This clone was picked up one time. This chain uses TRBV15 with TRBJ1-6; D is unclear. V lost 0 bases to trimming and J lost 0 bases, with 12 bases between them. This CDR3 spans 18 amino acids. Germline-derived CDR1 and CDR2 are LNHNV and YYDKDF (reference sequence). DNA of the CDR3: TGTGCCACCAGCAGAGATCGCGGAGTGAGCTCCTATAATTCACCCCTCCACTTT. Protein: CATSRDRGVSSYNSPLHF.

The rearrangement uses TRBV13 and TRBJ1-2; 10 nucleotides align to TRBD1. Germline-derived CDR1 and CDR2 are PRHDT and FYEKMQ (reference sequence). The CDR3 sequence is 14 residues long. V lost 7 bases, J lost 7 bases, and 9 bases stayed unmatched. The CDR3 spells CASTPRTGGGGYTF. The CDR3, as DNA: TGTGCCAGCACCCCCCGGACAGGGGGGGGTGGCTACACCTTC.

This clone has more than one count but fewer than ten. Other DNA sequences in the same sample also yield this CDR3. The chain has TRBV11-2 and TRBJ1-5; possibly TRBD1 for D (5 bases). The CDR3 consists of 14 residues. Germline CDR1 and CDR2: SGHAT and FQNNGV. V shed 5 bases and J shed 1 base, with 9 bases lying between them. The CDR3 loop reads CASSPDSSNQPQHF. CDR3 sequence (DNA): TGTGCCAGCAGCCCTGACAGCAGCAATCAGCCCCAGCATTTT.

The chain joins TRBV7-8 to TRBJ1-6, with 9 nucleotides matching TRBD1. This CDR3 is built from 14 residues. Germline CDR1 SGHVS, CDR2 FQNEAQ. With V trimmed by 2 bases and J by 10 bases, 3 bases remained unmatched. The CDR3 loop is CASSLMDRGSPLHF. The CDR3 bases are TGTGCCAGCAGCTTAATGGACAGGGGATCACCCCTCCACTTT.

The chain couples TRBV6-5 to TRBJ2-2, with D unresolved. V lost 2 bases and J lost 6, with 13 bases in between. The CDR3 sequence is 15 residues long. From germline, CDR1 is MNHEY and CDR2 SVGAGI. The CDR3 DNA is TGTGCCAGCAGTTACGTCTTAGCCAGAGCCGGGGAGCTGTTTTTT. Protein product: CASSYVLARAGELFF.

The rearrangement uses TRBV4-1 and TRBJ1-1; D not certain. The V gene's germline CDR1 is MGHRA and CDR2 YSYEKL. The CDR3 has 13 amino acids. The V end lost 0 bases, the J end lost 4 bases, and 6 bases lay between the germline ends. The CDR3 DNA follows: TGCGCCAGCAGCCAAGATAGGATCACTGAAGCTTTCTTT. Protein: CASSQDRITEAFF.

The V call is TRBV19, the J call TRBJ1-4, with D possibly matching TRBD1 (5 bases). V gave up 9 bases and J gave up 9 bases, with 23 bases separating them. The CDR3 extends over 15 amino acids. Germline CDR1 reads LNHDA; CDR2 reads SQIVND (reference sequence). CDR3 amino acids: CASSLTGIGEKKLFF. The CDR3 DNA reads as TGTGCCAGCTCTCTTACAGGAATCGGGGAGAAAAAACTGTTTTTT.

The chain employs TRBV10-3 and TRBJ2-5, with D hard to call. Germline assignment: CDR1 ENHRY and CDR2 SYGVKD. The CDR3 contains 14 residues. Trimming shortened V by 10 bases and J by 5 bases, and 20 bases separated the two germline ends. The chain's CDR3 is CATTVSVEVETQYF. The CDR3 DNA reads TGTGCCACCACCGTGTCAGTTGAGGTGGAGACCCAGTACTTC.

The chain's CDR3 is CASSMPGRFQETQYF. As DNA, the CDR3 is TGTGCCAGTAGTATGCCGGGTCGGTTCCAAGAGACCCAGTACTTC. The J gene is TRBJ2-5, the V gene TRBV19; D ambiguous. CDR1 and CDR2 (germline): LNHDA, SQIVND (reference sequence). The CDR3 is made up of 15 amino acids. V was clipped by 3 bases and J by 1 base, with 12 bases between them. Supplemented by reference TRBV19 and TRBJ2-5, the full variable domain reads DGGITQSPKYLFRKEGQNVTLSCEQNLNHDAMYWYRQDPGQGLRLIYYSQIVNDFQKGDIAEGYSVSREKKESFPLTVTSAQKNPTAFYLCASSMPGRFQETQYFGPGTRLLVL.

The V call is TRBV7-2, the J call TRBJ2-7, with 9 bases fitting TRBD1. The V gene end was trimmed by 4 bases and the J gene end by 2 bases; junction bases not matched to a gene: 9. Germline V gene sequence: CDR1 SGHTA, CDR2 FQGNSA. The CDR3 consists of 16 residues. CDR3 amino acids: CASSSGQGSRTYEQYF. In DNA, the CDR3 is TGTGCCAGCAGCTCGGGACAGGGATCTCGTACCTACGAGCAGTACTTC.

In this sample, this clone turned up once. The DNA for the CDR3 is TGTGCCAGCAGCTCGGGACAGACCGGGGAGCTGTTTTTT. Amino acid sequence: CASSSGQTGELFF. This sequence joins TRBV7-9 and TRBJ2-2, with 7 bases lining up with TRBD1. J gave up 5 bases and V 4 bases, and 1 base lay outside the gene matches. This CDR3 region has 13 residues. Germline-derived CDR1 and CDR2 are SEHNR and FQNEAQ (reference sequence). The variable domain in full, completed from reference TRBV7-9 and TRBJ2-2, reads DTGVSQNPRHKITKRGQNVTFRCDPISEHNRLYWYRQTLGQGPEFLTYFQNEAQLEKSRLLSDRFSAERPKGSFSTLEIQRTEQGDSAMYLCASSSGQTGELFFGEGSRLTVL.

The chain links TRBV5-3 to TRBJ2-5; D might be TRBD1 (6 bases). TRBV5-3 is an ORF; its function is uncertain. Trimming cost V 8 bases and J 0 bases, with 17 bases left between them. The length of the CDR3 is 15 residues. CDR3 in amino acids: CASYGTPPYQETQYF. The CDR3 nucleotides read TGTGCCAGCTACGGGACACCCCCGTACCAAGAGACCCAGTACTTC.

A remark on this clone: Other nucleotide sequences in the sample specify the same CDR3. This CDR3 reads CASSLGTGGNQPQHF. The CDR3 DNA reads TGCGCCAGCAGCTTGGGGACAGGGGGTAATCAGCCCCAGCATTTT. The chain employs TRBV5-1 and TRBJ1-5; 10 positions agree with TRBD1. The germline V gene has CDR1 SGHRS and CDR2 YFSETQ. J lost 4 bases, V lost 0 bases, and 1 base had no gene match. The CDR3 totals 15 residues.

The count of this clone is one. The chain links TRBV28 to TRBJ2-5, with a possible D match to TRBD1 (6 bases). The CDR3 is made up of 15 amino acids. V lost 5 bases and J 4 bases, leaving 17 bases between the germline ends. The germline V gene has CDR1 MDHEN and CDR2 SYDVKM. This CDR3 reads CASSPGQSVPETQYF. The CDR3 DNA sequence: TGTGCCAGCAGTCCTGGACAGAGCGTCCCAGAGACCCAGTACTTC.

The V and J genes are TRBV19 and TRBJ1-2, with 8 bases that match TRBD1. Germline V lookup: CDR1 LNHDA, CDR2 SQIVND (reference sequence). This CDR3 is built from 14 residues. The V gene end was trimmed by 5 bases and the J gene end by 1 base; junction bases not matched to a gene: 3. The CDR3 sequence: CASSYDRGNYGYTF. The CDR3 DNA is TGTGCCAGTAGTTACGACAGGGGTAACTATGGCTACACCTTC.

The chain joins TRBV28 to TRBJ2-1; 14 bases map to TRBD2. V shed 6 bases and J 5 bases; nucleotides not matched to a gene: 6. CDR3 size: 16 residues. Germline CDR1 is MDHEN and CDR2 is SYDVKM. The CDR3 protein is CASSPRLAGGNNEQFF. CDR3 DNA: TGTGCCAGCAGCCCCAGACTAGCGGGGGGGAACAATGAGCAGTTCTTC.

A few counts support this clone. The missing conserved phenylalanine or tryptophan at the end of this CDR3 makes a read error likely. It is unclear where the CDR3 begins or ends on the DNA, so no DNA is shown, and the CDR3 is as TCRdb lists it. The V gene is TRBV6-7, the J gene TRBJ1-6. TRBV6-7 is placed among ORFs of uncertain function. The CDR3 numbers 9 amino acids, ends counted. CDR3 sequence reads: CASNGRLPH.

This clone is a singleton in its sample. Other DNA sequences in this specimen translate into the identical CDR3. This rearrangement joins TRBV6-1 to TRBJ1-2; unclear D gene. The CDR3 is made up of 12 amino acids. V shed 2 bases and J shed 5 bases, with 6 bases lying between them. Germline V gene data show CDR1 as MNHNS and CDR2 as SASEGT. The CDR3 region has the DNA TGTGCCAGCAGTGAAAGCGTTTATGGCTACACCTTC. Translation gives CASSESVYGYTF.

This clone came up once. The CDR3 region has the DNA TGTGCCATCAGTGAGTCGGGCGGAATAGGGGATGAGCAGTTCTTC. This translates into CAISESGGIGDEQFF. J is TRBJ2-1 and V is TRBV10-3; D possibly corresponds to TRBD1 (5 bases). Germline CDR1 is ENHRY and CDR2 is SYGVKD. V was shortened by 0 bases and J by 8 bases, with 14 bases between the two germline ends. This CDR3 region has 15 residues.